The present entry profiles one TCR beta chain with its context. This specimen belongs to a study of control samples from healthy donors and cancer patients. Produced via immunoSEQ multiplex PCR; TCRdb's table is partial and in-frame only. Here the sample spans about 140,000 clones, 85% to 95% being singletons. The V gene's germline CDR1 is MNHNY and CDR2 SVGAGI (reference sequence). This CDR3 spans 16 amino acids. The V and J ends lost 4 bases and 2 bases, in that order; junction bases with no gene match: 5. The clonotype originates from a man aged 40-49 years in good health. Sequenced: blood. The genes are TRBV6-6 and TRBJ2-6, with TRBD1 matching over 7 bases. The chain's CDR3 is CASSSPQGAGANVLTF. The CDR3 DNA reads TGTGCCAGCAGTTCGCCTCAGGGGGCTGGGGCCAACGTCCTGACTTTC.